The 29 T cell receptor beta chains below all came from one sample that was sequenced in a study of cytotoxic CD8 clonotypes in ibrutinib-treated CLL. The method was immunoSEQ multiplex PCR; TCRdb's version includes in-frame clones alone and lacks a portion of them. The sample has 150,000 to 200,000 clones; roughly 88% are singletons. The source was PBMCs, collected at disease progression, from a patient treated with ibrutinib. These receptors all come from a human donor with chronic lymphocytic leukemia.

J is TRBJ1-4 and V is TRBV19; 7 nucleotides agree with TRBD1. Germline V lookup: CDR1 LNHDA, CDR2 SQIVND (reference sequence). This CDR3 comprises 14 residues. The V gene end was trimmed by 3 bases and the J gene end by 6 bases; junction bases not matched to a gene: 4. CDR3 loop: CASSILGGDEKLFF. CDR3 coding DNA: TGTGCCAGTAGTATTTTAGGGGGCGATGAAAAACTGTTTTTT.

This clone was detected once. The chain recombines TRBV10-3 with TRBJ1-3; 11 bases line up with TRBD1. Germline trimming cut 4 bases from V and 11 bases from J; bases unmatched to any gene: 10. Germline CDR1 and CDR2: ENHRY and SYGVKD. The CDR3 spans 15 residues. DNA for the CDR3: TGTGCCATCAGTGGAGGGGACAGGGGGTCCCCCTCCATATATTTT. Translating it yields CAISGGDRGSPSIYF.

The chain links TRBV7-2 to TRBJ2-1; TRBD1 is a possible D gene (5 bases). The CDR3 length is 15 residues. Trimming took off 1 base at V and 2 bases at J, with 9 bases between the two ends. Germline V gene sequence: CDR1 SGHTA, CDR2 FQGNSA. CDR3 bases: TGTGCCAGCAGCTTAGTAGGGGCCCCCTACAATGAGCAGTTCTTC. This translates into CASSLVGAPYNEQFF.

V and J are TRBV7-9 and TRBJ2-1; 8 nucleotides agree with TRBD2. The CDR3 consists of 16 residues. CDR1 is SEHNR and CDR2 is FQNEAQ in the germline V gene (reference sequence). V lost 6 bases to trimming and J lost 7 bases; unmatched junction nucleotides: 14. This CDR3 reads CASRGRTSSNANEQFF. In nucleotides, the CDR3 is TGTGCCAGCAGGGGGAGGACTAGCTCCAACGCTAATGAGCAGTTCTTC.

The CDR3 region has the DNA TGTGCCAGCAAGGGCGTGGGAACGAACACTGAAGCTTTCTTT. Translated, it gives CASKGVGTNTEAFF. The gene calls are TRBV6-1 and TRBJ1-1; no reliable D call. Trimming pared 7 bases from V and 1 base from J, leaving 13 bases between. The germline V gene has CDR1 MNHNS and CDR2 SASEGT. The CDR3 has 14 amino acids.

The V and J genes are TRBV30 and TRBJ1-4; 7 nucleotides align to TRBD1. This CDR3 comprises 15 residues. V shed 2 bases, J shed 1 base, and the junction held 4 bases outside the gene matches. The germline V gene has CDR1 GTSNPN and CDR2 SVGIG (reference sequence). The CDR3 nucleotides read TGTGCCTGGAGTAGCAGGGGGGGAACTAATGAAAAACTGTTTTTT. Protein product: CAWSSRGGTNEKLFF.

The chain is built from TRBV5-4 and TRBJ1-1; D may be TRBD1 (5 bases). Trimming pared 0 bases from V and 1 base from J, leaving 19 bases between. Looked up from germline, CDR1 is SGHNT and CDR2 is YYREEE (reference sequence). CDR3 length: 18 residues. The CDR3 protein is CASSLAGTRSGPNTEAFF. The CDR3 DNA reads as TGTGCCAGCAGCTTGGCGGGGACCCGATCGGGCCCGAACACTGAAGCTTTCTTT.

The V call is TRBV28, the J call TRBJ2-1; 9 bases align to TRBD2. Germline-derived CDR1 and CDR2 are MDHEN and SYDVKM. The CDR3 has 15 amino acids. V dropped 2 bases and J dropped 6; count of bases not matched to a gene: 5. Here the CDR3 reads CASSLPAGGINEQFF. The CDR3 bases are TGTGCCAGCAGTTTACCAGCGGGAGGTATCAATGAGCAGTTCTTC.

The genes are TRBV7-8 and TRBJ2-7; tentative D call: TRBD1 (6 bases). The CDR3 loop spans 13 amino acids. Trimming took 11 bases from V and 0 from J, leaving 14 bases between them. Germline V lookup: CDR1 SGHVS, CDR2 FQNEAQ. The CDR3 DNA reads as TGTGCCTCCCTCCGGGACATCTCCTACGAGCAGTACTTC. Protein sequence: CASLRDISYEQYF. Looking up the rest from reference TRBV7-8 and TRBJ2-7 gives the full variable domain: GAGVSQSPRYKVAKRGQDVALRCDPISGHVSLFWYQQALGQGPEFLTYFQNEAQLDKSGLPSDRFFAERPEGSVSTLKIQRTQQEDSAVYLCASLRDISYEQYFGPGTRLTVT.

The J gene is TRBJ2-7, the V gene TRBV9; TRBD2 aligns across 7 bases. CDR1 and CDR2 (germline): SGDLS, YYNGEE. This CDR3 contains 14 residues. V shed 4 bases, J shed 5 bases, and the junction held 9 bases outside the gene matches. The CDR3 loop is CASSRGLGIDEQYF. The CDR3 DNA sequence: TGTGCCAGCAGCCGCGGACTAGGGATCGACGAGCAGTACTTC. The variable domain in full, with the rest retrieved from reference TRBV9 and TRBJ2-7, is DSGVTQTPKHLITATGQRVTLRCSPRSGDLSVYWYQQSLDQGLQFLIQYYNGEERAKGNILERFSAQQFPDLHSELNLSSLELGDSALYFCASSRGLGIDEQYFGPGTRLTVT.

This clone was seen only once. CDR3 nucleotide sequence: TGTGCCAGTAGTAGACAGGTCAATCAGCCCCAGCATTTT. This translates into CASSRQVNQPQHF. V usage is TRBV19 and J usage is TRBJ1-5, with D tentatively TRBD1 (6 bases). In germline, CDR1 is LNHDA, CDR2 SQIVND (reference sequence). CDR3 size: 13 residues. V was shortened by 4 bases and J by 3 bases, with 7 bases between the two germline ends.

The rearrangement links TRBV4-3 to TRBJ2-1; 8 bases are a match to TRBD2. In germline, CDR1 is LGHNA, CDR2 YSLEER. Trimming cost V 0 bases and J 5 bases; bases outside gene matches: 6. The length of the CDR3 is 16 residues. The CDR3, as DNA: TGCGCCAGCAGCCAAGAAGCCCTAGCGGGTGACAATGAGCAGTTCTTC. As protein: CASSQEALAGDNEQFF.

This clone was detected only once. The gene calls are TRBV19 and TRBJ1-4, with D possibly TRBD1 on 5 matching bases. Germline V CDR1 and CDR2: LNHDA, SQIVND (reference sequence). V gave up 5 bases and J gave up 6 bases, with 19 bases separating them. The CDR3 spans 16 residues. CDR3 region: CASSRRGNAGYEKLFF. CDR3 nucleotides: TGTGCCAGTAGTCGGAGGGGCAACGCGGGGTATGAAAAACTGTTTTTT.

V gene TRBV5-8 combines with J gene TRBJ2-7, with 9 positions matching TRBD1. Germline-derived CDR1 and CDR2 are SGHTS and YDEGEE. The CDR3 sequence is 15 residues long. V trimming: 4 bases; J trimming: 2 bases; junction bases outside the gene matches: 7. CDR3: CASSTRDRDPYEQYF. CDR3 DNA sequence: TGTGCCAGCAGCACCCGGGACAGGGACCCCTACGAGCAGTACTTC.

In its sample, this clone was seen once. The chain employs TRBV4-1 and TRBJ2-4; D might be TRBD2 (5 bases). V lost 5 bases to trimming and J lost 0 bases, with 11 bases between them. CDR1 and CDR2 (germline): MGHRA, YSYEKL. This CDR3 has 15 residues. The CDR3 spells CASSGGTLAKNIQYF. The CDR3, as DNA: TGCGCCAGCAGCGGAGGAACATTAGCCAAAAACATTCAGTACTTC.

The chain links TRBV11-2 to TRBJ2-7; D is possibly TRBD1 or TRBD2 (5 bases each). Per the germline V gene, CDR1 is SGHAT and CDR2 is FQNNGV. V lost 0 bases and J 9 bases, leaving 12 bases between the germline ends. There are 13 residues in the CDR3. Written as DNA, the CDR3 is TGTGCCAGCAGCTTAGATCGTGGGGGTGGGCAGTACTTC. Its translation: CASSLDRGGGQYF.

This clone was seen more than once but under ten times. The chain couples TRBV29-1 to TRBJ2-3, with no clear D. The germline V gene encodes CDR1 SQVTM and CDR2 ANQGSEA. The CDR3 sequence is 13 residues long. V was clipped by 2 bases and J by 2 bases, with 8 bases between them. The CDR3 DNA follows: TGCAGCGTTGAACCTGGGTCCACAGATACGCAGTATTTT. The encoded protein is CSVEPGSTDTQYF.

The J gene is TRBJ1-3, the V gene TRBV19; D unclear. CDR1 LNHDA and CDR2 SQIVND come from the germline V gene (reference sequence). With 0 bases removed from V and 0 bases from J, the gap between germline ends came to 6 bases. CDR3 size: 15 residues. Written as DNA, the CDR3 is TGTGCCAGTAGTATAGACTTACGCTCTGGAAACACCATATATTTT. Translated: CASSIDLRSGNTIYF.

The rearrangement links TRBV27 to TRBJ2-3; 7 bases match TRBD2. The V segment lost 5 bases and the J segment 2 bases; nucleotides outside the gene matches: 10. In germline, CDR1 is MNHEY, CDR2 SMNVEV (reference sequence). This CDR3 region has 16 residues. The CDR3, as DNA: TGTGCCAGCAGTCCCGTGGGCCGGGACTACACAGATACGCAGTATTTT. Translation: CASSPVGRDYTDTQYF.

This rearrangement joins TRBV11-3 to TRBJ2-3; possibly TRBD1 for D (5 bases). There are 14 residues in the CDR3. Trimming removed 1 base from V and 6 bases from J, with 11 bases in between. Germline V lookup: CDR1 SGHNT, CDR2 YENEEA. CDR3 sequence (DNA): TGTGCCAGCAGCTTAGTCAGGGATTCGGATACGCAGTATTTT. Translating gives CASSLVRDSDTQYF.

V and J are TRBV9 and TRBJ2-1, with D perhaps TRBD2 (6 bases). Germline V gene sequence: CDR1 SGDLS, CDR2 YYNGEE. The CDR3 loop spans 17 amino acids. Trimming removed 3 bases from V and 1 base from J, with 17 bases in between. The CDR3, as DNA: TGTGCCAGCAGCGCAGTCTTGAGTGCGGGGTCCTACAATGAGCAGTTCTTC. As protein: CASSAVLSAGSYNEQFF.

The CDR3: CASSHAAETNEKLFF. For the CDR3, the DNA is TGTGCCAGCAGCCATGCGGCGGAAACTAATGAAAAACTGTTTTTT. The chain has TRBV28 and TRBJ1-4; D is unclear. With 6 bases removed from V and 1 base from J, the gap between germline ends came to 12 bases. The CDR3 runs to 15 residues. Germline-derived CDR1 and CDR2 are MDHEN and SYDVKM.

V is TRBV27 and J is TRBJ2-7; 14 bases line up with TRBD2. Trimming at V came to 2 bases and at J to 5 bases, leaving 2 bases not matched to a gene. Germline V gene data show CDR1 as MNHEY and CDR2 as SMNVEV (reference sequence). This CDR3 has 15 amino acids. CDR3 sequence reads: CASSLGTSGSHEQYF. The DNA for the CDR3 is TGTGCCAGCAGTTTAGGGACTAGCGGGAGCCACGAGCAGTACTTC.

The chain uses TRBV27 and TRBJ2-7, with TRBD1 matching over 9 bases. The CDR3 loop spans 15 amino acids. Per germline, CDR1 MNHEY and CDR2 SMNVEV (reference sequence). The V and J ends lost 7 bases and 2 bases, in that order; junction bases with no gene match: 9. In DNA, the CDR3 is TGTGCCAGCACCTTTACCTGGACAGGGGCCTACGAGCAGTACTTC. It specifies CASTFTWTGAYEQYF.

The CDR3 nucleotides read TGTGCCAGCAGTTGGGACCTTAACAATGAGCAGTTCTTC. Amino acid sequence: CASSWDLNNEQFF. This chain joins TRBV2 and TRBJ2-1; D may be TRBD1 or TRBD2 (5 bases each). Germline V gene lookup returns CDR1 SNHLY and CDR2 FYNNEI. This CDR3 contains 13 residues. V lost 5 bases and J 5 bases, leaving 10 bases between the germline ends.

This rearrangement joins TRBV9 to TRBJ2-1; 11 bases agree with TRBD1. CDR1 and CDR2 from the germline V gene are SGDLS and YYNGEE. This CDR3 is built from 16 residues. With 6 bases clipped from V and 3 bases from J, the junction kept 8 bases outside the gene matches. Here the CDR3 DNA reads TGTGCCAGCACCCTTACCGGGACAGGGGGCTACAATGAGCAGTTCTTC. This sequence encodes CASTLTGTGGYNEQFF.

This chain joins TRBV19 and TRBJ1-1, with 7 bases that match TRBD1. The CDR3 runs 15 residues. In germline, CDR1 is LNHDA, CDR2 SQIVND (reference sequence). The V gene end was trimmed by 9 bases and the J gene end by 2 bases; junction bases not matched to a gene: 12. The CDR3 region has the DNA TGTGCCAGCAGAACCTGGGACAGTCTTAACACTGAAGCTTTCTTT. It is translated as CASRTWDSLNTEAFF. The full variable domain, in which reference TRBV19 and TRBJ1-1 provide the parts outside the CDR3, is DGGITQSPKYLFRKEGQNVTLSCEQNLNHDAMYWYRQDPGQGLRLIYYSQIVNDFQKGDIAEGYSVSREKKESFPLTVTSAQKNPTAFYLCASRTWDSLNTEAFFGQGTRLTVV.

The chain carries TRBV5-1 and TRBJ1-2, with a possible D match to TRBD1 (5 bases). The V end was cut by 4 bases, the J end by 7 bases, with 14 bases between. Germline values: CDR1 SGHRS, CDR2 YFSETQ. This CDR3 comprises 13 residues. DNA for the CDR3: TGCGCCAGCAGCCCAGGAGGGGCTAGTGGCTACACCTTC. Protein: CASSPGGASGYTF.

The V and J genes are TRBV4-2 and TRBJ2-1, with D uncertain. Germline assignment: CDR1 LGHNA and CDR2 YNFKEQ. V lost 2 bases and J 2 bases, leaving 10 bases between the germline ends. This CDR3 is built from 15 residues. The CDR3 protein is CASSQPVVPYNEQFF. The CDR3 DNA reads TGTGCCAGCAGCCAACCCGTCGTGCCCTACAATGAGCAGTTCTTC.